This T cell receptor (beta chain) comes out of a study of T-cell reconstitution after alpha-beta-depleted transplantation in children. Study-level results: Several hundred expanded graft clones reportedly supplied alpha-beta T cells about two months after transplant.

This clonotype was counted a few times. Its specificity is unknown. Library preparation (for TCRbeta) was performed with unique molecular identifiers. TCRdb ran MiXCR on the PCR reads and lists one entry per CDR3 protein. The table shows tens of thousands of distinct CDR3 sequences, with 15% to 20% occurring only once. The source material was PBMCs, mostly from graft donor cells, sampled 360 days after TCRalphabeta/CD19-depleted stem cell transplant. The clonotype comes from a male patient between 2 and 10 years old who had a stem cell transplant for acute lymphoblastic leukemia, so the T cells may come from the graft donor.

As DNA, the CDR3 is TGTGCCAGCAGTTTCCTAGCGGGAGTTTACACCGGGGAGCTGTTTTTT. Translating it yields CASSFLAGVYTGELFF. J is TRBJ2-2 and V is TRBV12-3 or TRBV12-4; 10 bases align to TRBD2. The V and J ends lost 3 bases and 3 bases, in that order; junction bases with no gene match: 4. CDR3 length equals 16 residues.